This entry is about one TCR beta chain. The antigen this receptor binds is unknown. No much larger clone exists at a distance of one base, and base qualities are not known. The sample's time point label, in plain terms: cycle 1 day 1 (C1D1), immediately before nivolumab initiation. Every trial patient had relapsed following autologous stem cell transplantation, and prior brentuximab vedotin exposure was what differed among cohorts A, B and C. The trial cohort comprised 60 or so patients with relapsed/refractory classical Hodgkin lymphoma whose best overall responses were complete response, partial response or progressive disease. Single-agent nivolumab was administered to trial patients in the multi-cohort phase II CheckMate 205 trial. An independent review committee assessed best overall response by applying the 2007 International Working Group response criteria. Trial PBMCs were collected immediately before nivolumab initiation (C1D1) and during therapy at cycle 2 day 1 and cycle 4 day 1. Peripheral blood was collected in 8 mL Vacutainer Cell Preparation Tubes, from which PBMCs were isolated by centrifugation and then cryopreserved.

This entry belongs to a study of PD-1 blockade in classical Hodgkin lymphoma (dated by TCRdb to the early 2020s). Regarding the complete study: Nivolumab dosing was 3 mg/kg intravenously every 2 weeks, continuing until either disease progression or unacceptable toxicity. The study used CyTOF and TCR beta sequencing to define a peripheral blood immune signature of response to PD-1 blockade in classical Hodgkin lymphoma.

Here V drops 4 bases and J drops 4 bases, and the junction holds 6 bases not matched to any gene. From a lookup of the germline V gene (reference sequence), CDR1 and CDR2 are SGHAT and FQDESV. The CDR3 covers 15 residues, taking in both the cysteine and the phenylalanine. The entry retains the CDR3 DNA only, 45 bases that are in frame from base 1. The Qiagen DNeasy kit was used to extract genomic DNA from unsorted PBMCs and from the negatively selected CD4+ and CD8+ fractions. Amplification of TCR beta CDR3 regions was done by immunoSEQ multiplex PCR with primers that anneal to V and J segments. A synthetic immune receptor repertoire was used to minimize amplification bias, and remaining bias was computationally removed after sequencing. Per the authors' processing: Custom Python scripts were used to quantify repertoire diversity as the Shannon entropy index. The unsorted, CD4+ and CD8+ repertoires were each analyzed separately, with the exception of combined analyses, where CD4+ and CD8+ sequences were merged in silico. A clone was considered expanded if an increase in frequency of at least 2-fold after treatment relative to C1D1 was found, and a pseudocount of 0.5 was applied to clones undetected at baseline. Singleton clones were defined as clones with 0 or 1 copy at C1D1, and non-singleton clones were defined as clones with 2 or more copies. Clones expanded in unsorted samples were assigned a CD4+, CD8+ or unknown annotation through matching of protein sequences in sorted samples from the same patient. Diversity changes from C1D1 to C4D1 were tested in paired samples using Wilcoxon tests. Imported from immuneACCESS, the table was reduced by TCRdb to in-frame sequences with V and J called. These copies leave out some clones; in studies compared against another copy, an unresolved V gene accounts for under half, and the cause of the remainder is not known. Clone size and the V and J calls come from that table; the DNA yielded D and trimming. This sample holds 75,000 to 100,000 clones; approximately 88% were observed only once. The ten largest clones capture less than 15% of the sample.

Study-level results and caveats: Trial patients achieving complete response had baseline diversity similar to newly diagnosed patients, whereas partial responders and progressors had significantly lower diversity. CD4+ but not CD8+ TCR diversity rose significantly by C4D1 (p=0.0027 vs p=0.16), most apparent in complete responders (p=0.02). Only a single clinical trial cohort was studied, and what caused the repertoire differences, possibly disease activity or prior therapy, remained undefined. Baseline TCR diversity was reported to be lower in newly diagnosed patients than in healthy donors and to be lower still in relapsed/refractory patients. Diversity was lower in patients who began nivolumab less than 1 year after ASCT, so these patients were left out of later analyses to avoid confounding by immune reconstitution.

Sequencing used peripheral blood mononuclear cells (PBMCs), obtained at baseline. This TCR was sampled from a human donor with classical Hodgkin lymphoma. This receptor chain uses TRBV11-1 and TRBJ2-1; TRBD2 matches 8 bases in the middle. The DNA sequence is as follows: TGTGCCAGCAGCTCGGGACTAGAGGTGTACAATGAGCAGTTCTTC. Protein translation: CASSSGLEVYNEQFF.